These 30 T cell receptor beta chains were sequenced from one sample in a study of T-cell reconstitution after alpha-beta-depleted transplantation in children. Using unique molecular identifiers, the investigators prepared the TCRbeta library. MiXCR was run by TCRdb on the PCR reads, yielding one entry per CDR3 protein. The table lists 150,000 to 250,000 distinct CDR3 sequences, just under 6.5% of them singletons. The sample was PBMCs, taken before TCRalphabeta/CD19-depleted stem cell transplant. All receptors come from a girl less than two years old with combined immunodeficiency, due to receive a stem cell transplant.

This clonotype was seen many times. The chain uses TRBV10-3 and TRBJ2-3, with D possibly matching TRBD1 (6 bases). There are 13 residues in the CDR3. V was cut by 7 bases and J by 3 bases, with 11 bases left in between. Germline CDR1 reads ENHRY; CDR2 reads SYGVKD. CDR3 nucleotide sequence: TGTGCCATCAATGCAGGGGAAACAGATACGCAGTATTTT. Encoded protein: CAINAGETDTQYF.

CDR3 nucleotides: TGTGCCAGCGACGATCTAGCGGGGGGCAATGAGCAGTTCTTC. Translated, it gives CASDDLAGGNEQFF. The rearrangement links TRBV6-1 to TRBJ2-1, with 11 bases identical to TRBD2. This CDR3 contains 14 residues. Unmatched junction bases numbered 6, after V lost 8 bases and J lost 6 bases. Germline CDR1 is MNHNS and CDR2 is SASEGT.

This clonotype occurred many times. The gene calls are TRBV7-2 and TRBJ2-7, with a possible D match to TRBD2 (6 bases). Germline-derived CDR1 and CDR2 are SGHTA and FQGNSA. Trimming cost V 2 bases and J 4 bases, with 12 bases left between them. The CDR3 length is 14 residues. CDR3 coding DNA: TGTGCCAGCAGCTTAAGGAGGGAAGGGTACGAGCAGTACTTC. The encoded protein is CASSLRREGYEQYF.

This clonotype was found a few times. The junction departs from the called germline gene at one end, perhaps through a read error. The rearrangement links TRBV20-1 to TRBJ1-2; no firm D call. The CDR3 has 15 residues. Germline V gene sequence: CDR1 DFQATT, CDR2 SNEGSKA (reference sequence). CDR3 amino acids: CCARDGRTGRYGYTF. Written as DNA, the CDR3 is TGCTGTGCTAGAGATGGTAGGACCGGGCGCTATGGCTACACCTTC.

In its sample, this clonotype is medium-sized. The chain couples TRBV29-1 to TRBJ2-1; 8 bases are shared with TRBD2. V lost 1 base to trimming and J lost 3 bases; unmatched junction nucleotides: 14. There are 18 residues in the CDR3. Germline V gene sequence: CDR1 SQVTM, CDR2 ANQGSEA. The DNA for the CDR3 is TGCAGCGTTGAAGGGAGGGGGTCGGGAGGGCCGTACTACAATGAGCAGTTCTTC. Its translation: CSVEGRGSGGPYYNEQFF.

This clonotype showed up many times. The rearrangement uses TRBV29-1 and TRBJ2-7, with D unresolved. Germline CDR1 SQVTM, CDR2 ANQGSEA. There are 15 residues in the CDR3. The V end was cut by 6 bases, the J end by 3 bases, with 21 bases between. The CDR3 sequence is CSVDDLDPLLYEQYF. CDR3 DNA sequence: TGCAGCGTGGACGACTTGGACCCCCTTCTCTACGAGCAGTACTTC.

This clonotype was seen many times. The V gene is TRBV4-3, the J gene TRBJ2-7, with 11 bases identical to TRBD2. This CDR3 is built from 15 residues. The V segment lost 3 bases and the J segment 3 bases; nucleotides outside the gene matches: 4. The germline CDR1 and CDR2 sequences are LGHNA and YSLEER. CDR3: CASSQGLADFYEQYF. CDR3 nucleotide sequence: TGCGCCAGCAGCCAGGGACTAGCGGATTTCTACGAGCAGTACTTC.

At least ten counts were recorded for this clonotype. The V and J genes are TRBV29-1 and TRBJ1-1; D may be TRBD1 (5 bases). Germline CDR1 SQVTM, CDR2 ANQGSEA. Between the trimmed V and J ends, which lost 4 bases and 7 bases, there was a span of 10 bases. This CDR3 has 11 amino acids. The CDR3 nucleotides are TGCAGCGTTGTTGTTCAGGGTGAAGCTTTCTTT. The encoded protein is CSVVVQGEAFF. Full variable domain (rest looked up from reference TRBV29-1 and TRBJ1-1): SAVISQKPSRDICQRGTSLTIQCQVDSQVTMMFWYRQQPGQSLTLIATANQGSEATYESGFVIDKFPISRPNLTFSTLTVSNMSPEDSSIYLCSVVVQGEAFFGQGTRLTVV.

This clonotype was seen at least ten times. The V call is TRBV20-1, the J call TRBJ1-1, with D tentatively TRBD1 (5 bases). Germline assignment: CDR1 DFQATT and CDR2 SNEGSKA (reference sequence). V was trimmed by 3 bases and J by 0 bases, leaving 14 bases between them. This CDR3 region has 15 residues. The chain's CDR3 is CSARSQGFMNTEAFF. CDR3 nucleotide sequence: TGCAGTGCTAGGTCCCAGGGATTCATGAACACTGAAGCTTTCTTT.

The genes are TRBV4-1 and TRBJ2-3; TRBD1 matches at 7 bases. Germline trimming cut 3 bases from V and 6 bases from J; bases unmatched to any gene: 12. The CDR3 runs 16 residues. Germline CDR1 reads MGHRA; CDR2 reads YSYEKL. CDR3 protein: CASSQIRGPWYDTQYF. The CDR3 coding sequence is TGCGCCAGCAGCCAGATAAGGGGGCCCTGGTACGATACGCAGTATTTT.

This clonotype was seen ten or more times. The V gene is TRBV20-1, the J gene TRBJ2-7; maybe TRBD1 (5 bases). Between the trimmed V and J ends, which lost 7 bases and 6 bases, there was a span of 13 bases. The CDR3 has 11 amino acids. CDR1 is DFQATT and CDR2 is SNEGSKA in the germline V gene (reference sequence). The CDR3 region has the DNA TGCAGTGGTGTTAAAGGGGTCGAGCAGTACTTC. Translating gives CSGVKGVEQYF.

The sample holds many counts of this clonotype. This chain joins TRBV12-3 or TRBV12-4 and TRBJ2-2, with a tentative D call TRBD1 (5 bases). This CDR3 is 15 amino acids long. Between the trimmed V and J ends, which lost 2 bases and 3 bases, there was a span of 10 bases. Here the CDR3 reads CASSLRTPHTGELFF. DNA for the CDR3: TGTGCCAGCAGTTTAAGGACACCGCACACCGGGGAGCTGTTTTTT.

This clonotype occurred many times. The chain recombines TRBV12-3 or TRBV12-4 with TRBJ1-2; D call uncertain. With 3 bases removed from V and 4 bases from J, the gap between germline ends came to 9 bases. The CDR3 totals 13 residues. CDR3 nucleotides: TGTGCCAGCAGTTTTAGAGGAATCTATGGCTACACCTTC. It translates to CASSFRGIYGYTF.

This clonotype was detected ten times or more. V gene TRBV7-8 combines with J gene TRBJ2-3; no clear D. The germline V gene has CDR1 SGHVS and CDR2 FQNEAQ. The CDR3 is 14 residues long. V was clipped by 1 base and J by 0 bases, with 5 bases between them. The CDR3, as DNA: TGTGCCAGCAGCTTAGGTCCCAGCACAGATACGCAGTATTTT. Translation gives CASSLGPSTDTQYF.

In its sample, this clonotype was seen many times. The chain couples TRBV24-1 to TRBJ2-4; D is perhaps TRBD1 (8 bases). V lost 9 bases and J lost 9, with 20 bases in between. This CDR3 has 14 residues. CDR1 is KGHDR, CDR2 SFDVKD, per germline. The CDR3 DNA sequence: TGTGCCACCGGAGAGACAGGGGAGGGAGGCATTCAGTACTTC. This sequence encodes CATGETGEGGIQYF.

The table lists this clonotype with many counts. This chain links TRBV7-8 with TRBJ1-4, with D uncertain. Trimming removed 5 bases at V and 7 bases at J, with 14 bases between. The CDR3 sequence is 14 residues long. The V gene's germline CDR1 is SGHVS and CDR2 FQNEAQ. The CDR3 region has the DNA TGTGCCAGCAGCCCACACCAAATATCTGAAAAACTGTTTTTT. This codes for CASSPHQISEKLFF.

This clonotype occurred many times. The chain uses TRBV28 and TRBJ2-7; 14 bases map to TRBD2. J lost 1 base, V lost 7 bases, and 9 bases had no gene match. The CDR3 runs to 17 residues. The germline CDR1 and CDR2 sequences are MDHEN and SYDVKM. CDR3 sequence (DNA): TGTGCCAGCAATCAATACGGACTAGCGGGAGGATCCTACGAGCAGTACTTC. Protein sequence: CASNQYGLAGGSYEQYF.

This clonotype was detected ten times or more. V and J are TRBV28 and TRBJ2-7, with a weak D call TRBD1 (5 bases). Germline values: CDR1 MDHEN, CDR2 SYDVKM. V gave up 4 bases and J gave up 3 bases, with 16 bases separating them. This CDR3 spans 15 amino acids. The CDR3 nucleotides read TGTGCCAGCAGTTATTTCGTAGGAAGGGGCTACGAGCAGTACTTC. The encoded protein is CASSYFVGRGYEQYF.

The chain couples TRBV20-1 to TRBJ2-5; 9 nucleotides line up with TRBD2. Germline V CDR1 and CDR2: DFQATT, SNEGSKA (reference sequence). Unmatched junction bases numbered 11, after V lost 3 bases and J lost 3 bases. The CDR3 covers 16 residues. As DNA, the CDR3 is TGCAGTGCTAGGCGGGGGTTGGTAGCGGGAGAAGAGACCCAGTACTTC. Protein sequence: CSARRGLVAGEETQYF.

The chain couples TRBV15 to TRBJ1-5; D gene unclear. The V and J ends lost 1 base and 2 bases respectively, with 18 bases between them. The CDR3 runs to 18 residues. Germline V gene data show CDR1 as LNHNV and CDR2 as YYDKDF (reference sequence). This CDR3 is CATSRGRSVQEGNQPQHF. The CDR3 nucleotides read TGTGCCACCAGCAGAGGTCGAAGCGTGCAGGAAGGCAATCAGCCCCAGCATTTT.

This clonotype showed up just a few times. The genes are TRBV12-3 or TRBV12-4 and TRBJ2-7; TRBD2 agrees at 8 bases. The CDR3 is 14 residues long. J gave up 0 bases and V 7 bases, and 5 bases lay outside the gene matches. The CDR3 loop is CASTDSGGSYEQYF. The CDR3 nucleotides read TGTGCCAGCACGGACAGCGGGGGCTCCTACGAGCAGTACTTC.

This clonotype was counted many times. V is TRBV29-1 and J is TRBJ2-7; the D is unclear. Germline V CDR1 and CDR2: SQVTM, ANQGSEA. The CDR3 length is 12 residues. The V and J ends lost 4 bases and 4 bases respectively, with 11 bases between them. DNA of the CDR3: TGCAGCGTTGTAGACCCCTCGTACGAGCAGTACTTC. Translating gives CSVVDPSYEQYF.

This clonotype was detected ten times or more. This chain joins TRBV12-3 or TRBV12-4 and TRBJ2-5, with TRBD2 as a possible D gene (6 bases). The CDR3 runs to 18 residues. Trimming pared 1 base from V and 1 base from J, leaving 19 bases between. The CDR3 coding sequence is TGTGCCAGCAGTTTAGGTTTTTGGGGACTCCTACCCCAAGAGACCCAGTACTTC. It encodes CASSLGFWGLLPQETQYF.

At least ten counts were recorded for this clonotype. V and J are TRBV5-1 and TRBJ2-1; the match to TRBD1 covers 7 bases. The junction had 12 bases not matched to a gene; V was cut back by 4 bases and J by 2 bases. Germline CDR1 and CDR2: SGHRS and YFSETQ. CDR3 size: 17 residues. The CDR3 region is CASSRTSDRSTYNEQFF. The CDR3 coding sequence is TGCGCCAGCAGCAGAACCTCGGACAGGTCGACCTACAATGAGCAGTTCTTC. Filled out from reference TRBV5-1 and TRBJ2-1, the complete variable domain reads KAGVTQTPRYLIKTRGQQVTLSCSPISGHRSVSWYQQTPGQGLQFLFEYFSETQRNKGNFPGRFSGRQFSNSRSEMNVSTLELGDSALYLCASSRTSDRSTYNEQFFGPGTRLTVL.

This clonotype was recorded at least ten times. The rearrangement joins TRBV4-2 to TRBJ1-5; no reliable D call. The CDR3 spans 14 residues. Germline assignment: CDR1 LGHNA and CDR2 YNFKEQ. Trimming shortened V by 1 base and J by 3 bases, and 7 bases separated the two germline ends. CDR3 nucleotide sequence: TGTGCCAGCAGCCAAGGGCAGGACAATCAGCCCCAGCATTTT. Amino acids: CASSQGQDNQPQHF.

This clonotype was recorded many times. This sequence joins TRBV20-1 and TRBJ2-2; 7 bases line up with TRBD2. The junction had 8 bases not matched to a gene; V was cut back by 3 bases and J by 1 base. The CDR3 is 16 amino acids. CDR1 is DFQATT, CDR2 SNEGSKA, per germline (reference sequence). This chain's CDR3 is CSASPPGLQNTGELFF. CDR3 bases: TGCAGTGCTAGCCCACCGGGACTACAGAACACCGGGGAGCTGTTTTTT.

This clonotype was seen many times. The V and J genes are TRBV7-9 and TRBJ2-1; D possibly corresponds to TRBD2 (7 bases). In germline, CDR1 is SEHNR, CDR2 FQNEAQ (reference sequence). This CDR3 spans 13 amino acids. V was cut by 3 bases and J by 6 bases, with 9 bases left in between. The CDR3 reads CASSLAGANEQFF. In DNA, the CDR3 is TGTGCCAGCAGCTTGGCGGGGGCCAATGAGCAGTTCTTC. Full variable domain (remainder filled in from reference TRBV7-9 and TRBJ2-1): DTGVSQNPRHKITKRGQNVTFRCDPISEHNRLYWYRQTLGQGPEFLTYFQNEAQLEKSRLLSDRFSAERPKGSFSTLEIQRTEQGDSAMYLCASSLAGANEQFFGPGTRLTVL.

V and J are TRBV29-1 and TRBJ2-2; no clear D. V dropped 7 bases and J dropped 6 bases, with 9 bases sitting between them. This CDR3 is 11 amino acids long. Germline assignment: CDR1 SQVTM and CDR2 ANQGSEA. CDR3 sequence (DNA): TGCAGCGGCTTTGGCGCCGGGGAGCTGTTTTTT. Its protein is CSGFGAGELFF.

This clonotype was picked up many times. This chain links TRBV7-8 with TRBJ2-7, with D possibly being TRBD2 (5 bases). The CDR3 extends over 15 amino acids. V was shortened by 0 bases and J by 2 bases, with 11 bases between the two germline ends. The germline V gene encodes CDR1 SGHVS and CDR2 FQNEAQ. The CDR3 region has the DNA TGTGCCAGCAGCTTAGCAGAGGGTCTAACCTACGAGCAGTACTTC. This translates into CASSLAEGLTYEQYF.

This clonotype was seen ten or more times. The chain couples TRBV12-3 or TRBV12-4 to TRBJ2-7; 7 bases match TRBD1. This CDR3 region has 16 residues. The V segment lost 5 bases and the J segment 1 base; nucleotides outside the gene matches: 11. This chain's CDR3 is CASSPWTGTPSYEQYF. The CDR3 coding sequence is TGTGCCAGCAGTCCCTGGACAGGAACCCCATCCTACGAGCAGTACTTC.